Described below is a single TCR beta chain sequence and its context. Its specificity is unknown. The CDR3 is made up of 15 amino acids. Trimming at V came to 4 bases and at J to 7 bases, leaving 11 bases not matched to a gene. CDR1 is SGHRS and CDR2 is YFSETQ in the germline V gene. When the RNA was reverse transcribed, random hexamers were used with an input of about 0.5 to 1 ug. The immunoSEQ assay covered 54 Vbeta and 13 Jbeta segments for CDR3. TCRdb called the immunoSEQ multiplex PCR reads again in MiXCR, with one record for every CDR3 protein. The table has around 130,000 distinct CDR3 sequences, around 94% seen once. The sample comes from a study of CD8 T cells in Susac syndrome. Study-level points and caveats: The study recognized that its TCR sequencing and HLA analysis covered a relatively small number of individuals.

Sequencing of TCR beta covered CD8+ and CD4+ T cells obtained from blood. The controls were healthy donors who were matched for age and sex. Input material: CD4+ T cells from PBMCs. The rearrangement joins TRBV5-1 to TRBJ1-5; 7 bases fit TRBD1. This receptor was taken from a human donor in good health. This CDR3 reads CASSPLGQQGQPQHF. CDR3 coding DNA: TGCGCCAGCAGCCCGTTGGGACAGCAGGGCCAGCCCCAGCATTTT.